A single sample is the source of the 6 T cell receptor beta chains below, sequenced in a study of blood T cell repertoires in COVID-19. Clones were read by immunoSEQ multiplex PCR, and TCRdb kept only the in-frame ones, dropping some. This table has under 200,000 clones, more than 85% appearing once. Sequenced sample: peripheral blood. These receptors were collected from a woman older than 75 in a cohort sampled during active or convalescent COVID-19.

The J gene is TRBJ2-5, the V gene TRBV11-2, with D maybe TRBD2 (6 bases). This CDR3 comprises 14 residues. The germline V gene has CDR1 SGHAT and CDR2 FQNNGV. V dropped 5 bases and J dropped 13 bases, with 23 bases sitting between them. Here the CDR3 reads CASSTLPDREPWYF. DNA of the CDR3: TGTGCCAGCAGCACACTTCCCGACCGGGAGCCTTGGTACTTC.

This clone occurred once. The CDR3 coding sequence is TGCGCCAGCAGCTTCCAGGGGGTACATGAGCAGTTCTTC. It is translated as CASSFQGVHEQFF. The gene calls are TRBV5-1 and TRBJ2-1, with TRBD1 matching 7 bases. The CDR3 has 13 residues. J was trimmed by 8 bases and V by 2 bases; bases with no gene match: 4. Germline lookup yields CDR1 SGHRS and CDR2 YFSETQ.

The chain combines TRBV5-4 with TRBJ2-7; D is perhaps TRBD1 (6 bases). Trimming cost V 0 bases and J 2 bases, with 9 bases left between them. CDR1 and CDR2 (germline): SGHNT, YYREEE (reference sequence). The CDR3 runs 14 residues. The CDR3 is CASSLDQGPYEQYF. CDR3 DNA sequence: TGTGCCAGCAGCTTGGATCAGGGGCCCTACGAGCAGTACTTC.

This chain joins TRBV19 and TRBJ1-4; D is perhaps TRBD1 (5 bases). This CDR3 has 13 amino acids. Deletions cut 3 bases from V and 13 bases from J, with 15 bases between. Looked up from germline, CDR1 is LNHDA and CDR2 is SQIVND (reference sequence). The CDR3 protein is CASSIGGWPILFF. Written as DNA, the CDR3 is TGTGCCAGTAGTATCGGGGGATGGCCGATACTGTTTTTT.

This CDR3 reads CASSYRSNYGYTF. The CDR3 DNA sequence: TGTGCCAGCAGTTATAGATCTAACTATGGCTACACCTTC. The rearrangement uses TRBV6-2 or TRBV6-3 and TRBJ1-2; D not resolved. This CDR3 has 13 residues. Looked up from germline, CDR1 is MNHEY and CDR2 is SVGEGT. The V end lost 3 bases, the J end lost 0 bases, and 5 bases lay between the germline ends.

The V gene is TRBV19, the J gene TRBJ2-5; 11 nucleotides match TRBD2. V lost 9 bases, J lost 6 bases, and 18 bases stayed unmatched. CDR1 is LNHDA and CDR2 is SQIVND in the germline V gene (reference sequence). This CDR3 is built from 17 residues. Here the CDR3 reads CASADAVAGGLYQTQYF. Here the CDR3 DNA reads TGTGCCAGCGCTGACGCGGTAGCGGGGGGGCTATACCAGACCCAGTACTTC.